This TCR beta chain emerged from a study of T cells expressing NK-cell markers. TCRdb re-called the 5' RACE reads; one entry per CDR3 protein, DNA not given. This table holds 400,000 to 450,000 distinct CDR3 sequences. Germline V gene lookup returns CDR1 MNHEY and CDR2 SVGAGI. The CDR3 totals 12 residues. The TCR was taken from a woman between 18 and 75 years old in good health. The sample taken for sequencing was blood T cells: a sorted CD56 or NKG2C T cell subset, CD4+ or CD8+ T cells, or bulk PBMC T cells (not recorded which). This chain joins TRBV6-5 and TRBJ2-2; the TCRdb call, TRBD1, lacks DNA for checking. The CDR3 loop reads CASSYSGAWLFF.